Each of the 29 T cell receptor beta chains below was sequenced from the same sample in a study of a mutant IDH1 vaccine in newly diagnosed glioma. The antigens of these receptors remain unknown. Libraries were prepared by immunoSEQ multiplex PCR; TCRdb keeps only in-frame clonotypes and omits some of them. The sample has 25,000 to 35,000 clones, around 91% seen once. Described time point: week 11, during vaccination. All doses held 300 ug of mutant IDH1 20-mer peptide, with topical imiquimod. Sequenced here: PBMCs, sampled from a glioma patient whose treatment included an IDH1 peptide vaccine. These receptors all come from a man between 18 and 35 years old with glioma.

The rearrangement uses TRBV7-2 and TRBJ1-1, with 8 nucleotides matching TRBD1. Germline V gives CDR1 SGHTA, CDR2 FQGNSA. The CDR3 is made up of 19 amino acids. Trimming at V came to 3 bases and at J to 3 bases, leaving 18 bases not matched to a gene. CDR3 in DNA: TGTGCCAGCAGCTTCTACCCTACAGGGGGAAGTCGGAGGGACACTGAAGCTTTCTTT. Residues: CASSFYPTGGSRRDTEAFF.

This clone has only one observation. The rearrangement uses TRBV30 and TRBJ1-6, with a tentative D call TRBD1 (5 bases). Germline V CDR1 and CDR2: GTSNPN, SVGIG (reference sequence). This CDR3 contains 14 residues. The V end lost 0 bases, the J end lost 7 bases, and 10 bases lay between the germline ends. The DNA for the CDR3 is TGTGCCTGGAGTGTGTCCGGGGGAAATTCACCCCTCCACTTT. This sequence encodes CAWSVSGGNSPLHF.

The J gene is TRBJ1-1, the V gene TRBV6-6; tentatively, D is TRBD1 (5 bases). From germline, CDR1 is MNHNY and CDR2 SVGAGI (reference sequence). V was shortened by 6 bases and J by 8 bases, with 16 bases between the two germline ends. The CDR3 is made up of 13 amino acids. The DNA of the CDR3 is TGTGCCAGCAGATCTGACAGAGAACTAGAAGCTTTCTTT. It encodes CASRSDRELEAFF.

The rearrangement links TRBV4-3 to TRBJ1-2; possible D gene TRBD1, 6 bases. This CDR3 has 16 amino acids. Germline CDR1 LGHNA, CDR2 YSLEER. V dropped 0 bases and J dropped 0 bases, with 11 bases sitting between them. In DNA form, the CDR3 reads TGCGCCAGCAGCCAAGATAGGACAGCACCTAACTATGGCTACACCTTC. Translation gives CASSQDRTAPNYGYTF.

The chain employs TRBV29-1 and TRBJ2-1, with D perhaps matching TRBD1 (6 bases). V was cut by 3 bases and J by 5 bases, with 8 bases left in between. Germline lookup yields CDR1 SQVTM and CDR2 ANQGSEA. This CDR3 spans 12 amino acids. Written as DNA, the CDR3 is TGCAGCGTTGAGGGGGCGGACAATGAGCAGTTCTTC. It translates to CSVEGADNEQFF.

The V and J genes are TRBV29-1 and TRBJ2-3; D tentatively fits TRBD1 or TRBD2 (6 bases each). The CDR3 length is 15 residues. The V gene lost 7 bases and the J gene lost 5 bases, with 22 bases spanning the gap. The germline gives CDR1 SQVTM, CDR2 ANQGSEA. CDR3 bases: TGCAGCGGGGAAGGGGGGAGCCACGTGGGAGATACGCAGTATTTT. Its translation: CSGEGGSHVGDTQYF.

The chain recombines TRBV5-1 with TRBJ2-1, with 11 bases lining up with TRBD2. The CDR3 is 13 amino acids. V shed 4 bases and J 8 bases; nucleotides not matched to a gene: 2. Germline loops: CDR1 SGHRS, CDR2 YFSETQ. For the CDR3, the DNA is TGCGCCAGCAGCCCGGGACTAGCGGATGAGCAGTTCTTC. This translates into CASSPGLADEQFF.

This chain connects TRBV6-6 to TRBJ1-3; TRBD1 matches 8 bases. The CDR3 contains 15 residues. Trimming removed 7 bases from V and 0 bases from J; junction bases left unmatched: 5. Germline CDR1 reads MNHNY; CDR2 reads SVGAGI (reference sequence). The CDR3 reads CASTRTGFSGNTIYF. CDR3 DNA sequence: TGTGCCAGCACCAGGACAGGGTTCTCTGGAAACACCATATATTTT.

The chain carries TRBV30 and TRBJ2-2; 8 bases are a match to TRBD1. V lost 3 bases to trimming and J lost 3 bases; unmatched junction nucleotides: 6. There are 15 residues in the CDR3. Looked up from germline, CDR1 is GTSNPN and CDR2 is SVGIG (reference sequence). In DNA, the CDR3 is TGTGCCTGGAGAGTGGGACAGGCGGACACCGGGGAGCTGTTTTTT. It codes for CAWRVGQADTGELFF. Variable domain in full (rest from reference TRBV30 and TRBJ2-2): SQTIHQWPATLVQPVGSPLSLECTVEGTSNPNLYWYRQAAGRGLQLLFYSVGIGQISSEVPQNLSASRPQDRQFILSSKKLLLSDSGFYLCAWRVGQADTGELFFGEGSRLTVL.

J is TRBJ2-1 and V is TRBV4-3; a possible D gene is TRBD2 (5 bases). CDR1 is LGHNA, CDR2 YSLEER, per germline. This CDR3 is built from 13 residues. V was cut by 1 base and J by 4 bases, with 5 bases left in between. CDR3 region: CASSQGGYNEQFF. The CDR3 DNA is TGCGCCAGCAGCCAAGGCGGGTACAATGAGCAGTTCTTC.

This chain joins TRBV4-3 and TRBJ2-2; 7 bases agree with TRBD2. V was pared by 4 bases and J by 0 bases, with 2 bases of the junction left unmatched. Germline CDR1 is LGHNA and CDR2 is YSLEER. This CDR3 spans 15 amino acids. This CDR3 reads CASSPGLTNTGELFF. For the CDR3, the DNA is TGCGCCAGCAGCCCGGGACTAACGAACACCGGGGAGCTGTTTTTT.

The chain's CDR3 is CASRPPGGGNEKLFF. The CDR3 coding sequence is TGTGCCAGCCGCCCTCCGGGGGGTGGTAATGAAAAACTGTTTTTT. V and J are TRBV6-5 and TRBJ1-4, with a possible D match to TRBD1 (5 bases). Between the trimmed V and J ends, which lost 8 bases and 4 bases, there was a span of 17 bases. Germline lookup yields CDR1 MNHEY and CDR2 SVGAGI. This CDR3 contains 15 residues.

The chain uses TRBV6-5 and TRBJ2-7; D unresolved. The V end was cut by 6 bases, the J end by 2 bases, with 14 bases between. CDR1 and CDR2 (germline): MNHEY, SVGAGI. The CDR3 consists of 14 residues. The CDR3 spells CASSSDGAPYEQYF. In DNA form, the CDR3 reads TGTGCCAGCAGCTCCGACGGTGCCCCCTACGAGCAGTACTTC.

The CDR3 region has the DNA TGTGCCATCAGTGAGGCTTCCTACCCTAGCGGGAGAACAGATACGCAGTATTTT. This codes for CAISEASYPSGRTDTQYF. The rearrangement joins TRBV10-3 to TRBJ2-3; 10 bases line up with TRBD2. Looked up from germline, CDR1 is ENHRY and CDR2 is SYGVKD. Trimming cost V 2 bases and J 3 bases; bases outside gene matches: 11. The CDR3 is 18 residues long.

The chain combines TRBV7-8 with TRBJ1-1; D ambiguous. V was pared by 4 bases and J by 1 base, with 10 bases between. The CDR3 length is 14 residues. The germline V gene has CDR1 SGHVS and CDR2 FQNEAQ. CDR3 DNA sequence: TGTGCCAGCAGCTCCTTCCGGGGGAACACTGAAGCTTTCTTT. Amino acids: CASSSFRGNTEAFF.

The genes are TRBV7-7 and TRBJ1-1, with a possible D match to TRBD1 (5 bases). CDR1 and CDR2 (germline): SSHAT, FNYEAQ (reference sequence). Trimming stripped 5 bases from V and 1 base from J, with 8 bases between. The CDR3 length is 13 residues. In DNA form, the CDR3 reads TGTGCCAGCAGCCCCGGGGGGAACACTGAAGCTTTCTTT. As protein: CASSPGGNTEAFF.

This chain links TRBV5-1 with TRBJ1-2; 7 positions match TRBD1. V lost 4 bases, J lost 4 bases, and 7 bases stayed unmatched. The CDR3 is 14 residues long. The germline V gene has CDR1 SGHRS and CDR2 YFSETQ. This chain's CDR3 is CASSPTGASYGYTF. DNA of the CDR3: TGCGCCAGCAGCCCCACAGGGGCGAGCTATGGCTACACCTTC.

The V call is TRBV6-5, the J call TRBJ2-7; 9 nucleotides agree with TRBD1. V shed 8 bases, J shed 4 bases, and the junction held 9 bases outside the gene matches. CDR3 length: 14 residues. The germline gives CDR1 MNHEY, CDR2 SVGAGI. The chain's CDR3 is CASSPTGGSYEQYF. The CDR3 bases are TGTGCCAGCTCGCCGACAGGGGGTAGTTACGAGCAGTACTTC.

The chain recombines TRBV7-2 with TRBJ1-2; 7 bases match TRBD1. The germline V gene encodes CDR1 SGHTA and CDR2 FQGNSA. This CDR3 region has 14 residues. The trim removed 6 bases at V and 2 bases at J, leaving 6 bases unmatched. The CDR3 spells CASRFTGANYGYTF. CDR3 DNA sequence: TGTGCCAGCAGATTTACAGGGGCCAACTATGGCTACACCTTC.

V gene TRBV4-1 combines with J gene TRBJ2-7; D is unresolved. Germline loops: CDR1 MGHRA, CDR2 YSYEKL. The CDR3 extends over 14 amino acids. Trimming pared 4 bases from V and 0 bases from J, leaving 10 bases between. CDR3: CASSPSALSYEQYF. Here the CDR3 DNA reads TGCGCCAGCAGCCCATCGGCCCTCTCCTACGAGCAGTACTTC.

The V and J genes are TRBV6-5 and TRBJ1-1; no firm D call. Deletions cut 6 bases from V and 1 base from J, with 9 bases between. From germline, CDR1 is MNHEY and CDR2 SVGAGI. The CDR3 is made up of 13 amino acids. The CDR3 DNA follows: TGTGCCAGCAGCCTGGGTCGGAACACTGAAGCTTTCTTT. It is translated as CASSLGRNTEAFF.

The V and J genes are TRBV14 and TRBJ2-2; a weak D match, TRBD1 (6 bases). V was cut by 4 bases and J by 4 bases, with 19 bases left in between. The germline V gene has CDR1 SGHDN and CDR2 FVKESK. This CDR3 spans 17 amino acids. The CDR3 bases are TGTGCCAGCAGCCCCGTAGGACAGACCTTGGGCACCGGGGAGCTGTTTTTT. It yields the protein CASSPVGQTLGTGELFF.

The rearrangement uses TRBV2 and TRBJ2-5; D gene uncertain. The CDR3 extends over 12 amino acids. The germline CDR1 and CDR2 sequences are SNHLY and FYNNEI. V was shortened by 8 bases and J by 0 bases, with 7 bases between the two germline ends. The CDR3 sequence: CASAYYQETQYF. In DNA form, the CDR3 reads TGTGCCAGCGCCTACTACCAAGAGACCCAGTACTTC.

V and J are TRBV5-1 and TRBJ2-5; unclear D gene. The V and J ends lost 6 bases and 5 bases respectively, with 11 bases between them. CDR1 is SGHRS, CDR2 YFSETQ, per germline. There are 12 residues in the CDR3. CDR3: CASTVDSETQYF. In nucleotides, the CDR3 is TGCGCCAGCACGGTGGATTCGGAGACCCAGTACTTC. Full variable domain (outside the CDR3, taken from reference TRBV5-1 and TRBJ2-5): KAGVTQTPRYLIKTRGQQVTLSCSPISGHRSVSWYQQTPGQGLQFLFEYFSETQRNKGNFPGRFSGRQFSNSRSEMNVSTLELGDSALYLCASTVDSETQYFGPGTRLLVL.

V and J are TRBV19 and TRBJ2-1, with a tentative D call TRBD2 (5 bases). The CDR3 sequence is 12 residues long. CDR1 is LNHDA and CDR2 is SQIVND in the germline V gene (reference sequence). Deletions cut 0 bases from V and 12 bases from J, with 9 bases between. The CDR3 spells CASSIEGAGQFF. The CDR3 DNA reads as TGTGCCAGTAGTATAGAGGGAGCTGGGCAGTTCTTC.

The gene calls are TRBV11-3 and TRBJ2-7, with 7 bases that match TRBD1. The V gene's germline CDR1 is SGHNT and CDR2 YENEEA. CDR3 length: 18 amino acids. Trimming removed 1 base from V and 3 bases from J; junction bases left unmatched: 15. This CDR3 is CASSLVLVTGTEGYEQYF. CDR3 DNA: TGTGCCAGCAGCTTAGTTTTGGTGACCGGGACAGAAGGCTACGAGCAGTACTTC.

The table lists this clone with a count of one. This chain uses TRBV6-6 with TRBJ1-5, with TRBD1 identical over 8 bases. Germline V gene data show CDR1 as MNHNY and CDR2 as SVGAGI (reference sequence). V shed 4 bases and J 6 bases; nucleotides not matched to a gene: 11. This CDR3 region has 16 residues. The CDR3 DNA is TGTGCCAGCAGTTCGCAGCGCCAGGGGGCCGGTCAGCCCCAGCATTTT. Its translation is CASSSQRQGAGQPQHF.

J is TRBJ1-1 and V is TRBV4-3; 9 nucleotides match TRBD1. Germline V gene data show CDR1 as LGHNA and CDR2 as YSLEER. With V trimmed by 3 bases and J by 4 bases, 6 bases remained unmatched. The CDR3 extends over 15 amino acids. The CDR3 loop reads CASSQDRGFGTEAFF. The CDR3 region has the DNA TGCGCCAGCAGCCAGGACAGGGGTTTTGGCACTGAAGCTTTCTTT.

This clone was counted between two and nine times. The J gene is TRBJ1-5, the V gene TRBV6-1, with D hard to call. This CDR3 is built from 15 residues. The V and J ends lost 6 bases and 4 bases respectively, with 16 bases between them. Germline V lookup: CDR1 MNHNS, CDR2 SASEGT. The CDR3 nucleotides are TGTGCCAGCAGCGCATCTCGACACGGAAATCAGCCCCAGCATTTT. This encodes CASSASRHGNQPQHF.